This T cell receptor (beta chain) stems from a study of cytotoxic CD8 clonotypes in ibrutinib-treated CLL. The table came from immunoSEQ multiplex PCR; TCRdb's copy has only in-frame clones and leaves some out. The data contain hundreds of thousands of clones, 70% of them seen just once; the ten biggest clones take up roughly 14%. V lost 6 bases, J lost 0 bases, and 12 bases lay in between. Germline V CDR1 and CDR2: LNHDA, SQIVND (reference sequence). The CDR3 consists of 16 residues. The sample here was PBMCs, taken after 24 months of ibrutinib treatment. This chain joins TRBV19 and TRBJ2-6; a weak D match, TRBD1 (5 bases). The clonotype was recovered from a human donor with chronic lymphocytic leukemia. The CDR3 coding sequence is TGTGCCAGTAGGGCCCCAGGGCTCTCTGGGGCCAACGTCCTGACTTTC. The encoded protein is CASRAPGLSGANVLTF. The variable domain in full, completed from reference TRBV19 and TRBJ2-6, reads DGGITQSPKYLFRKEGQNVTLSCEQNLNHDAMYWYRQDPGQGLRLIYYSQIVNDFQKGDIAEGYSVSREKKESFPLTVTSAQKNPTAFYLCASRAPGLSGANVLTFGAGSRLTVL.